The rows below give T cell receptor beta chains drawn from one sample of a study of cytomegalovirus exposure and HLA in healthy donors. Produced via immunoSEQ multiplex PCR; TCRdb's table is partial and in-frame only. The sample contains fewer than 350,000 clones, 70% to 90% of which appear only once. Sequencing used PBMCs. The source is a woman aged 18-29 years in good health and CMV-seronegative. Both conserved end residues are part of each CDR3. D genes are given only for firm matches. Rows give clone size only sometimes, using once, few, many, or a class for an expanded clone.

V	size	J	D	CDR3	DNA
TRBV5-4	-	TRBJ1-1	-	CASSLAGGRSEAFF	TGTGCCAGCAGCTTGGCCGGGGGTAGAAGCGAAGCTTTCTTT
TRBV4-1	-	TRBJ1-1	-	CASSQASGHANTEAFF	TGCGCCAGCAGCCAAGCTTCGGGACACGCCAACACTGAAGCTTTCTTT
TRBV9	-	TRBJ1-1	-	CASSVVVRDTEAFF	TGTGCCAGCAGCGTAGTAGTCCGGGACACTGAAGCTTTCTTT
TRBV14	-	TRBJ2-3	TRBD1	CASSRSGQGKSDTQYF	TGTGCCAGCAGCCGGTCGGGACAGGGGAAGTCAGATACGCAGTATTTT
TRBV5-1	-	TRBJ2-7	TRBD1	CASSGGQGNYEQYF	TGCGCCAGCAGCGGGGGACAGGGCAACTACGAGCAGTACTTC
TRBV15	-	TRBJ1-2	-	CATSGRDIMNYGYTF	TGTGCCACCAGCGGCCGGGACATCATGAACTATGGCTACACCTTC
TRBV5-1	once	TRBJ2-3	TRBD2	CASRDSGGGTDTQYF	TGCGCCAGCAGGGATAGCGGGGGAGGGACAGATACGCAGTATTTT
TRBV5-1	-	TRBJ1-1	-	CASSHGGGNTEAFF	TGCGCCAGCAGCCATGGGGGAGGCAACACTGAAGCTTTCTTT
TRBV10-1	once	TRBJ2-3	TRBD1	CASSPGQVNTDTQYF	TGCGCCAGCAGTCCGGGACAGGTGAACACAGATACGCAGTATTTT
TRBV7-9	-	TRBJ2-7	-	CASSRGDRNYEQYF	TGTGCCAGCTCAAGGGGTGACCGAAACTACGAGCAGTACTTC
TRBV5-8	-	TRBJ1-2	-	CASSPRGALYGYTF	TGTGCCAGCAGCCCACGGGGGGCCCTCTATGGCTACACCTTC
TRBV9	-	TRBJ1-2	-	CASSEGANYGYTF	TGTGCCAGCAGCGAGGGGGCTAACTATGGCTACACCTTC